The present TCR beta chain was sequenced within a study of T cell repertoires in cytomegalovirus infection. This clonotype came up a few times. In TCRdb, the reads were re-called with MiXCR into one record per CDR3 protein. The table lists 450,000 to 650,000 distinct CDR3 sequences, 26% of them singletons, with approximately 13% in the top ten. The CDR3 runs to 14 residues. Trimming at V came to 5 bases and at J to 2 bases, leaving 5 bases not matched to a gene. J is TRBJ2-7 and V is TRBV12-3 or TRBV12-4; 8 nucleotides match TRBD2. Material: PBMCs. This TCR was recovered from a human donor in good health (CMV status not recorded). Some clones in this sample may be carry-over from other donors' samples. The CDR3 DNA is TGTGCCAGCAGTCTCGGGAGGGGACCCTACGAGCAGTACTTC. Translation gives CASSLGRGPYEQYF.